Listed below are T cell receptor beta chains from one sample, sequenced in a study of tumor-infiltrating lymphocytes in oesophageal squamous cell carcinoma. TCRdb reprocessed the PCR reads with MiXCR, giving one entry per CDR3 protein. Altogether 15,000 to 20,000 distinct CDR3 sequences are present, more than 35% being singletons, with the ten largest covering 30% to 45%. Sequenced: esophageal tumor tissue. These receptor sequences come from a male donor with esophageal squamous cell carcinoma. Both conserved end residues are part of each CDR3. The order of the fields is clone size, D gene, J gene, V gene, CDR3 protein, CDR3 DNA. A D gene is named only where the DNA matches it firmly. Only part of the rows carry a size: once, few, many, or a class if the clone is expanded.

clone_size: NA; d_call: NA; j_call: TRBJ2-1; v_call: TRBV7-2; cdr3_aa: CASSITDRENTGELYF; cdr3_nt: TGTGCCAGCAGCATAACGGACAGAGAGAACACCGGGGAGCTGTACTTC
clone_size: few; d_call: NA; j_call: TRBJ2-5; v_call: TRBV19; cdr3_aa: CASSRAYQETQYF; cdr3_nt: TGTGCCAGTAGTCGGGCATATCAAGAGACCCAGTACTTC
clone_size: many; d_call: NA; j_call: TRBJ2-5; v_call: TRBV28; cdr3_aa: CASSLVAMETQYF; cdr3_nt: TGTGCCAGCAGTTTAGTGGCGATGGAGACCCAGTACTTC
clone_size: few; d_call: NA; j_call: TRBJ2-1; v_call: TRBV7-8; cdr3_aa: CASSIKGPPGVEQFF; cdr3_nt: TGTGCCAGCAGCATTAAGGGCCCTCCGGGCGTTGAGCAGTTCTTC
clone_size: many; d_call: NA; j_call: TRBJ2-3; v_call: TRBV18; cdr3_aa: CASSPPDGSSTDTQYF; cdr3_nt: TGTGCCAGCTCACCACCGGACGGGTCTAGCACAGATACGCAGTATTTT
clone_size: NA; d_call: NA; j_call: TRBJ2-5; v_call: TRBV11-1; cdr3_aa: CASSLASRKETQCF; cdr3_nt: TGTGCCAGCAGCTTGGCCTCTAGAAAAGAGACCCAGTGCTTC
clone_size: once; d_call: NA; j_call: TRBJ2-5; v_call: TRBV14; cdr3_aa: CASSQRPRETQYF; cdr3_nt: TGTGCCAGCAGCCAACGTCCCAGGGAGACCCAGTACTTC
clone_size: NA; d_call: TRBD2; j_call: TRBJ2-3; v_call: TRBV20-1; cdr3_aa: CSAPRTSGGAGRLDTQYF; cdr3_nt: TGCAGTGCCCCGCGGACTAGCGGGGGGGCCGGAAGGTTAGATACGCAGTATTTT
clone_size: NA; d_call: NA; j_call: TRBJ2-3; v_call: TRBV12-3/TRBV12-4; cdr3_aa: CASSFNRGGTQYF; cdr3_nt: TGTGCCAGCAGTTTTAACAGGGGAGGTACGCAGTATTTT
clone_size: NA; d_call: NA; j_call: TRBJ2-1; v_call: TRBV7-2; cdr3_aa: CASSLYRQGGNEQFF; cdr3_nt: TGTGCCAGCAGCTTATACCGACAGGGAGGAAATGAGCAGTTCTTC
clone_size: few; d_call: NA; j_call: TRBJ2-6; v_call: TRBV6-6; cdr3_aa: CASRTTGTGAWLHLRF; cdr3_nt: NA
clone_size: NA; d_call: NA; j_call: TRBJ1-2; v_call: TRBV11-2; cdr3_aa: CASSLEAGLRGYTF; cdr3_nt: TGTGCCAGCAGCTTAGAGGCAGGCCTCCGTGGCTACACCTTC
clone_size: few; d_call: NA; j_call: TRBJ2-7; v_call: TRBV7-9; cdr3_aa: CASSQGGGNEQYF; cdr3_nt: TGTGCCAGCAGCCAGGGTGGGGGGAATGAGCAGTACTTC
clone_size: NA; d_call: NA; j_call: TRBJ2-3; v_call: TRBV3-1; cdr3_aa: CASSQEGDTQYF; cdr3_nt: TGTGCCAGCAGCCAAGAGGGAGATACGCAGTATTTT
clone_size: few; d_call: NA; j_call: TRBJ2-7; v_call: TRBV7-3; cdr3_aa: CASSPGYPSYEQYF; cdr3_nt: TGTGCCAGCAGCCCCGGTTACCCCTCCTACGAGCAGTACTTC
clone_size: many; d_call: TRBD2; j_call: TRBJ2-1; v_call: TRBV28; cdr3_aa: CASSSPLLAGGFNEQFF; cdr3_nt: TGTGCCAGCAGTTCCCCCCTTTTAGCGGGAGGGTTTAATGAGCAGTTCTTC
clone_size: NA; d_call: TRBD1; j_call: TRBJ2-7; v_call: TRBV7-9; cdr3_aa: CASSLQGTLNRGQYF; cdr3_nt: TGTGCCAGCAGCCTACAGGGGACACTTAACCGGGGGCAGTACTTC
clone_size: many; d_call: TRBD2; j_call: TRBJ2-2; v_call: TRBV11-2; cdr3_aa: CASSFRVAGANTGELFF; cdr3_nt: TGTGCCAGCAGCTTTCGGGTAGCGGGAGCGAACACCGGGGAGCTGTTTTTT
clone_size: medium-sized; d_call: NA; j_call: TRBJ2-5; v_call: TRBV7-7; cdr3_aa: CASRRQAQETQYF; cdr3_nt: TGTGCTAGCAGGCGGCAGGCGCAAGAGACCCAGTACTTC
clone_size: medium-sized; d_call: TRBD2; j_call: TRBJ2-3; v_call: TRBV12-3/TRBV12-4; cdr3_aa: CASSSGTNGGEDTQYF; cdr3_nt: TGTGCCAGCAGTTCGGGGACTAACGGGGGGGAAGATACGCAGTATTTT
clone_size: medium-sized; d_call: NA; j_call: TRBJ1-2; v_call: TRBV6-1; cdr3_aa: CASQGQGYGYTF; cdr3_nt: TGTGCCAGCCAAGGTCAGGGATATGGCTACACCTTC
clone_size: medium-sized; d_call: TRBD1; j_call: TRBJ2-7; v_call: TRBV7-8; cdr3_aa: CASRPDRGYEQYF; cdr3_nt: TGTGCCAGCAGACCGGACAGGGGCTACGAGCAGTACTTC